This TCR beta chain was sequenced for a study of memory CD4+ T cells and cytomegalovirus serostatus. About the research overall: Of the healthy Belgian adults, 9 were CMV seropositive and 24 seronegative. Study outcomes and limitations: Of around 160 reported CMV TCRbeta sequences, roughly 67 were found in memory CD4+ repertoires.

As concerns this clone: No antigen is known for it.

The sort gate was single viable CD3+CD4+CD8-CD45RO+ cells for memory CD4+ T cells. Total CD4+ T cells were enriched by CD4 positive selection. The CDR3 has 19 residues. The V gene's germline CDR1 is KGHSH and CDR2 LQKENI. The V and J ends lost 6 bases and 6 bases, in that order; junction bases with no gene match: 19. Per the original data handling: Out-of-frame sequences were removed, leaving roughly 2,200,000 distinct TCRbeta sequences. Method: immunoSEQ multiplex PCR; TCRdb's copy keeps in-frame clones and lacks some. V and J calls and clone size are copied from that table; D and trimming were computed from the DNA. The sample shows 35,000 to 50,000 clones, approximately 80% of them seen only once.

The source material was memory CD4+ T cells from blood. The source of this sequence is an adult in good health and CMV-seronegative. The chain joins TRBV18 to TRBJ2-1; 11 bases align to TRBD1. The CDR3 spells CASSLTSRGFGTGGNEQFF. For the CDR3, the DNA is TGTGCCAGCTCGCTGACTTCCCGAGGTTTTGGGACAGGGGGCAATGAGCAGTTCTTC.